Each of the 4 T cell receptor beta chains below was sequenced from the same sample in a study of blood T cells in healthy people across ages. For the second PCR, which ran for roughly 6 to 12 cycles, a sample-barcoded 5' primer and a J-beta primer mix were used. TCRdb re-derived calls from the 5' RACE reads in MiXCR, one entry per CDR3 protein. The sample has hundreds of thousands of distinct CDR3 sequences, about 25% seen once. The same data also went into a second study, on T cells of mothers and their children.

Sequencing was performed on blood. The receptors here all came from a boy aged 10-17 years in good health.

This clonotype has only a few counts. This rearrangement joins TRBV7-6 to TRBJ2-1; possibly TRBD1 for D (6 bases). Germline V gene lookup returns CDR1 SGHVS and CDR2 FNYEAQ. Trimming pared 4 bases from V and 1 base from J, leaving 14 bases between. The CDR3 has 16 amino acids. CDR3 bases: TGTGCCAGCAGCTCAGCTAGGACAGTTTCCTACAATGAGCAGTTCTTC. This gives the protein CASSSARTVSYNEQFF.

Remarks on this clonotype: Without the conserved terminal phenylalanine or tryptophan, this CDR3 likely stems from a read error. The chain uses TRBV6-5 and TRBJ2-5; D ambiguous. The V end was cut by 5 bases, the J end by 4 bases, with 14 bases between. CDR3 size: 14 residues. CDR1 MNHEY and CDR2 SVGAGI come from the germline V gene. The CDR3 reads CASSRSDQGETQYV. As DNA, the CDR3 is TGTGCCAGCAGTCGGTCGGACCAAGGAGAGACCCAGTACGTC.

The chain couples TRBV6-1 to TRBJ2-7; D is possibly TRBD2 (5 bases). Germline CDR1 is MNHNS and CDR2 is SASEGT. The V end lost 7 bases, the J end lost 4 bases, and 23 bases lay between the germline ends. The CDR3 covers 16 residues. The CDR3 here is CASIIWETSLLYEQYF. DNA for the CDR3: TGTGCCAGCATCATTTGGGAGACCTCATTATTATACGAGCAGTACTTC.

DNA for the CDR3: TGTGCCAGCACCCGACAGCGGGAGGACCACGATACGCAGTATTTT. It translates to CASTRQREDHDTQYF. The chain uses TRBV2 and TRBJ2-3; 9 nucleotides line up with TRBD2. The CDR3 spans 15 residues. V gave up 7 bases and J gave up 6 bases; unmatched junction bases: 11. Germline CDR1 reads SNHLY; CDR2 reads FYNNEI. Full variable domain (outside the CDR3, taken from reference TRBV2 and TRBJ2-3): EPEVTQTPSHQVTQMGQEVILRCVPISNHLYFYWYRQILGQKVEFLVSFYNNEISEKSEIFDDQFSVERPDGSNFTLKIRSTKLEDSAMYFCASTRQREDHDTQYFGPGTRLTVL.